Below, one TCR beta chain is given with its context. Its antigen is not identified. Quantitative 5'-RACE with molecular barcodes was used to make the TCR beta libraries. TCRdb fed the 5' RACE reads into MiXCR, producing one record per CDR3 protein. Seen here are around 120,000 distinct CDR3 sequences, about an eighth observed once, and the top ten hold almost 3%. The data were taken from a study of CD8 T cells in ankylosing spondylitis. Study-level results: Disease-linked clones were reportedly significantly enriched in matched ankylosing spondylitis synovial fluid. Earlier work had already found some motif variants in reactive arthritis synovial fluid and blood. CD8+ disease-linked clones were present at relatively low frequencies in blood.

CDR1 is MGHRA, CDR2 YSYEKL, per germline. The ends were cut back, 3 bases at V and 3 bases at J, with 19 bases in the middle. CDR3 length equals 17 residues. The specimen was blood, either unsorted or a sorted T cell fraction (not recorded which). This clonotype was sampled from a female donor with ankylosing spondylitis or in good health (not recorded which). The chain combines TRBV4-1 with TRBJ2-3, with a tentative D call TRBD1 (5 bases). The CDR3 is CASSHLRQGIGTDTQYF. The DNA for the CDR3 is TGCGCCAGCAGCCACCTAAGGCAGGGCATCGGGACAGATACGCAGTATTTT.